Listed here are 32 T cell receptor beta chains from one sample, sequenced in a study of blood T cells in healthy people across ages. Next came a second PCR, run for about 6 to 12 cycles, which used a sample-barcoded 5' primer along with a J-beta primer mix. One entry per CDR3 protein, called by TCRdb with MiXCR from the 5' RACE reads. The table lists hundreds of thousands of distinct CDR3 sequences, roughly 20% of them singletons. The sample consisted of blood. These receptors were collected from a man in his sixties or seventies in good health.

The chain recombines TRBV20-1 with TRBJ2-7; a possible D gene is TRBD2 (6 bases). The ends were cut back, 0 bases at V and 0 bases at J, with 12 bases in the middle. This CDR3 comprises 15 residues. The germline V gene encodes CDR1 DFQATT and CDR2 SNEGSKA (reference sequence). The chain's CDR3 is CSARDFGSYSYEQYF. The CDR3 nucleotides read TGCAGTGCTAGAGATTTCGGGAGCTACTCCTACGAGCAGTACTTC.

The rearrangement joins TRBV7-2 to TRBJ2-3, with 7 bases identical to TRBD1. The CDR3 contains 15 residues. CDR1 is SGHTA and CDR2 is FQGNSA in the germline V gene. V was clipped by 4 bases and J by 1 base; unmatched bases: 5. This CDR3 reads CASSSGQWGTDTQYF. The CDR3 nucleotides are TGTGCCAGCAGCTCGGGACAGTGGGGCACAGATACGCAGTATTTT. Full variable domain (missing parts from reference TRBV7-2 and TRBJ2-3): GAGVSQSPSNKVTEKGKDVELRCDPISGHTALYWYRQSLGQGLEFLIYFQGNSAPDKSGLPSDRFSAERTGGSVSTLTIQRTQQEDSAVYLCASSSGQWGTDTQYFGPGTRLTVL.

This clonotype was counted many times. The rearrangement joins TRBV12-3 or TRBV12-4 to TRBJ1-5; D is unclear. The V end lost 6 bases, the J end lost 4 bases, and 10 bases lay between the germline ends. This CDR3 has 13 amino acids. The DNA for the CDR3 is TGTGCCAGCAGCGTCGATTCGAATCAGCCCCAGCATTTT. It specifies CASSVDSNQPQHF.

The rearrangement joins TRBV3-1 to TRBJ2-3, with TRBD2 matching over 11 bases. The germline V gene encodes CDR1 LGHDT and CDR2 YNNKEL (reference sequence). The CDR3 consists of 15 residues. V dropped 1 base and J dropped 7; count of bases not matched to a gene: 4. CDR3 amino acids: CASSQGGTSGYTQYF. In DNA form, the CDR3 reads TGTGCCAGCAGCCAAGGGGGGACTAGCGGATATACGCAGTATTTT.

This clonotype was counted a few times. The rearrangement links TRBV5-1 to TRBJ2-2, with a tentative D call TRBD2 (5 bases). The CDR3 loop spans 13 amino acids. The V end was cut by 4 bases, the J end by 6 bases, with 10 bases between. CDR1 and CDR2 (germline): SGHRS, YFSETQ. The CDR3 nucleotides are TGCGCCAGCAGCCTAGACTATTCCGGGGAGCTGTTTTTT. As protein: CASSLDYSGELFF.

CDR3 in amino acids: CASSPGLAGNTDTQYF. The CDR3, as DNA: TGCGCCAGCAGCCCGGGACTAGCGGGAAACACAGATACGCAGTATTTT. This chain joins TRBV5-1 and TRBJ2-3, with 13 bases that match TRBD2. Germline V gene data show CDR1 as SGHRS and CDR2 as YFSETQ. Trimming took 4 bases from V and 2 from J; bases not matched to a gene: 4. The CDR3 has 16 amino acids.

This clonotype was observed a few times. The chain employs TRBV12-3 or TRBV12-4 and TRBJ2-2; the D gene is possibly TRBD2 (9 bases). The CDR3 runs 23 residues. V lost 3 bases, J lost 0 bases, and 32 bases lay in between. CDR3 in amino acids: CASSFGRGRGIAGDFTNTGELFF. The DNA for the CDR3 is TGTGCCAGCAGTTTTGGCAGGGGGCGCGGGATAGCGGGAGACTTTACGAACACCGGGGAGCTGTTTTTT.

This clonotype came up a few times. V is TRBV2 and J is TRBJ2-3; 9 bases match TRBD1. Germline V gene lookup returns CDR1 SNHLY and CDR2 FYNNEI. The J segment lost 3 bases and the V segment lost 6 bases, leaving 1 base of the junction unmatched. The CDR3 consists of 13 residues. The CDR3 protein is CASRGQGTDTQYF. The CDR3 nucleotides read TGTGCCAGCAGAGGACAGGGGACAGATACGCAGTATTTT.

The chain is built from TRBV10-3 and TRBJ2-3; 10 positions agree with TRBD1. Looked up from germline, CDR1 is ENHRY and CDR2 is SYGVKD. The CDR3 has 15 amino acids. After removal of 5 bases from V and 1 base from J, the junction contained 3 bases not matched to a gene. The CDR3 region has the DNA TGTGCCATCAGTTCGACAGGGGGCGGCACAGATACGCAGTATTTT. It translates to CAISSTGGGTDTQYF.

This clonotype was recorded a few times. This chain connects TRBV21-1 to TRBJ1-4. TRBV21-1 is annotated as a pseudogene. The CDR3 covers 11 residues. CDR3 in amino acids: CASSTPLSRIF. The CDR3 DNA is TGTGCCAGCAGCACCCCATTAAGTCGGATTTTT.

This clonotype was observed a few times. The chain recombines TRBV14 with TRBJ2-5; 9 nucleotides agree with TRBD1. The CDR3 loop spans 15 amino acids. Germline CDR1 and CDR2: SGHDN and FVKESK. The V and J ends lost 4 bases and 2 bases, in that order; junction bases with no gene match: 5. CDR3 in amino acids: CASSRTQGAQETQYF. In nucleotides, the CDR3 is TGTGCCAGCAGCCGAACACAGGGGGCTCAAGAGACCCAGTACTTC.

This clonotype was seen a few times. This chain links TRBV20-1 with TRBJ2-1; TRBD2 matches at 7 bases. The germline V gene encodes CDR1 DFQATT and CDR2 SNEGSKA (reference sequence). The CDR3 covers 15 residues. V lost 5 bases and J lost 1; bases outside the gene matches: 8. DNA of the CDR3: TGCAGTGCTGGACCAGGCGGGAGTTCCTACAATGAGCAGTTCTTC. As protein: CSAGPGGSSYNEQFF.

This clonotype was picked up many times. CDR3 region: CASRETLGEQYF. In DNA, the CDR3 is TGCGCCAGCAGGGAGACGTTGGGGGAGCAGTACTTC. This rearrangement joins TRBV5-1 to TRBJ2-7; D gene uncertain. The CDR3 loop spans 12 amino acids. V dropped 5 bases and J dropped 7 bases, with 13 bases sitting between them. Germline V gene lookup returns CDR1 SGHRS and CDR2 YFSETQ. Using reference TRBV5-1 and TRBJ2-7 for the parts outside the CDR3, the full variable domain is KAGVTQTPRYLIKTRGQQVTLSCSPISGHRSVSWYQQTPGQGLQFLFEYFSETQRNKGNFPGRFSGRQFSNSRSEMNVSTLELGDSALYLCASRETLGEQYFGPGTRLTVT.

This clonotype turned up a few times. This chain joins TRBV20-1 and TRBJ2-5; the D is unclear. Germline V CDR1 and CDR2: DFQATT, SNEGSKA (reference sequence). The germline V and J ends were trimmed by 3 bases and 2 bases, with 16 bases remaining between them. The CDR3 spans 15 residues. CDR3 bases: TGCAGTGCTAGGGGGTGGCCGGCCAATCAAGAGACCCAGTACTTC. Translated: CSARGWPANQETQYF.

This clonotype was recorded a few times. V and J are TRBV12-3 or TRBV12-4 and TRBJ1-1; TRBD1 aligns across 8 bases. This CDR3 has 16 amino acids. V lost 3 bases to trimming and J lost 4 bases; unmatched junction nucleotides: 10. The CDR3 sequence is CASSFGTGARRTEAFF. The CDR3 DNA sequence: TGTGCCAGCAGTTTCGGGACAGGTGCTAGGCGCACTGAAGCTTTCTTT.

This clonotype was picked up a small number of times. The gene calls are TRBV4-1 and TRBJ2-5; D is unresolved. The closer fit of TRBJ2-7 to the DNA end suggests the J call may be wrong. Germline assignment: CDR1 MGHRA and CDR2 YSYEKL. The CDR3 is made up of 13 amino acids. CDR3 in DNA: TGCGCCAGCAGCCAGGCCAGGTCCTACGAGCAGTACTTC. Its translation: CASSQARSYEQYF.

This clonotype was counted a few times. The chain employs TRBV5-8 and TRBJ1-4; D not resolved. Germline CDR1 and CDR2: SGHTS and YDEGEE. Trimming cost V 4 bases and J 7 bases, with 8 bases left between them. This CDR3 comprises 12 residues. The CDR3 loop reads CASSQDGEKLFF. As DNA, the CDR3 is TGTGCCAGCAGCCAGGACGGTGAAAAACTGTTTTTT.

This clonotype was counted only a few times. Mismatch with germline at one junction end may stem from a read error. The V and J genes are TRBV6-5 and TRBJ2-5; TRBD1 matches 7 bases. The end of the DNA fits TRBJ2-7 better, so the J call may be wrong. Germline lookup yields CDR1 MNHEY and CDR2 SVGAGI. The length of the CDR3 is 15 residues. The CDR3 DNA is TGTGCCGGCAGAGGGGACAGCACTGACTACTACGAGCAGTACTTC. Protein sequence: CAGRGDSTDYYEQYF.

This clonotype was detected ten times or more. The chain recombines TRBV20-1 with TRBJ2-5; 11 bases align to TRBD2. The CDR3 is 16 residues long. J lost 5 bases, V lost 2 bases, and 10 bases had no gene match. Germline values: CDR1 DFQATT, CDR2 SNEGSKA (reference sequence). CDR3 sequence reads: CSARPLAGVTWETQYF. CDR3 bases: TGCAGTGCTAGACCACTAGCGGGAGTCACGTGGGAGACCCAGTACTTC.

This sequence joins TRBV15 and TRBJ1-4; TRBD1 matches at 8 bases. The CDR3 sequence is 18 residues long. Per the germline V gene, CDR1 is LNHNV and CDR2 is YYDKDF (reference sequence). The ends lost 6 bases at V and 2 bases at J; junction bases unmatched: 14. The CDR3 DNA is TGTGCCACCAGGAGTGGTGCAGGGGGCGGGTTGACTAATGAAAAACTGTTTTTT. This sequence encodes CATRSGAGGGLTNEKLFF.

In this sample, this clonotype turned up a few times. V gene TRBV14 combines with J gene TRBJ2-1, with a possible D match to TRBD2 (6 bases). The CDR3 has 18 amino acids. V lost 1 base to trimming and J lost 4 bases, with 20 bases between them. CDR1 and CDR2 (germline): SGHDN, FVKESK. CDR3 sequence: CASSQVAGLPFPYNEQFF. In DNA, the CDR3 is TGTGCCAGCAGCCAAGTGGCGGGACTCCCCTTCCCGTACAATGAGCAGTTCTTC.

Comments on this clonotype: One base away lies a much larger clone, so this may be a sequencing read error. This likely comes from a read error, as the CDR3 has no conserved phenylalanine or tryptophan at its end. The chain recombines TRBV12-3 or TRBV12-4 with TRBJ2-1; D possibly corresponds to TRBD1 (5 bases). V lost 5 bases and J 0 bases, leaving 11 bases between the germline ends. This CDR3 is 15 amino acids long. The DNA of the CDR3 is TGTGCCAGCAGTCCGGACACCAGCTCCTACAATGAGCAGTTCCTC. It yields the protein CASSPDTSSYNEQFL.

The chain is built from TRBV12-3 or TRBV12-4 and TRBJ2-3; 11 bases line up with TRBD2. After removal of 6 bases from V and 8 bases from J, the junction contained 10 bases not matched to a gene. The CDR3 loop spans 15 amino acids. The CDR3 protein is CASSGTSGSSATQYF. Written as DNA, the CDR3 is TGTGCCAGCAGCGGAACTAGCGGGAGTTCCGCTACGCAGTATTTT.

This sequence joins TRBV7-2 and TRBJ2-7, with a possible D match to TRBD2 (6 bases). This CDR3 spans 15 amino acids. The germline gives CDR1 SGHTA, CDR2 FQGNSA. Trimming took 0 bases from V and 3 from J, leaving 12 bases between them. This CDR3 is CASSLAAGGDYEQYF. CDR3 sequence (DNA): TGTGCCAGCAGCTTAGCAGCGGGCGGGGACTACGAGCAGTACTTC.

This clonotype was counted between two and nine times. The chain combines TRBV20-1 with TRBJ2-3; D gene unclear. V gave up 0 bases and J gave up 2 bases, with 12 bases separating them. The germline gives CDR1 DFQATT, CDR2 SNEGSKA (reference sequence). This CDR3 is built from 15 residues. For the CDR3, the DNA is TGCAGTGCTAGAGATTTTAGTCGAGACACAGATACGCAGTATTTT. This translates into CSARDFSRDTDTQYF.

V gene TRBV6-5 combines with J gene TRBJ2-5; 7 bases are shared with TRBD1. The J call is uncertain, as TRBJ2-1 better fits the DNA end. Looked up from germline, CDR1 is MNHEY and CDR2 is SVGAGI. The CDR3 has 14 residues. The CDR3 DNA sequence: TGTGCCAGCAGTTACGTACAGGGGACCAATGAGCAGTTCTTC. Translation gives CASSYVQGTNEQFF.

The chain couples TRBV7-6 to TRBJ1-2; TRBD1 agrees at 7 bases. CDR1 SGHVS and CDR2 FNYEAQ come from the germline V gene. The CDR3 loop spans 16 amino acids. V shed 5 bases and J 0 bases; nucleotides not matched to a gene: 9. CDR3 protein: CASSPTPGTANYGYTF. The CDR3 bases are TGTGCCAGCAGCCCTACCCCCGGGACAGCTAACTATGGCTACACCTTC.

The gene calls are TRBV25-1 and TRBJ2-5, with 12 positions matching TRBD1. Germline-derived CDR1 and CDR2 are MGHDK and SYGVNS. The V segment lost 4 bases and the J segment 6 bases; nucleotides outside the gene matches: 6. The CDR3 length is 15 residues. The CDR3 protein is CASSVGTGGRKTQYF. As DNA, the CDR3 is TGTGCCAGCAGTGTTGGGACAGGGGGCCGAAAGACCCAGTACTTC.

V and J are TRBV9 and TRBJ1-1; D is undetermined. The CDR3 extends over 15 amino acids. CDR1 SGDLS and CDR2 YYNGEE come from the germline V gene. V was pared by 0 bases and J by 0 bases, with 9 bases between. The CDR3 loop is CASSVAPTVNTEAFF. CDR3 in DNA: TGTGCCAGCAGCGTAGCTCCAACGGTGAACACTGAAGCTTTCTTT.

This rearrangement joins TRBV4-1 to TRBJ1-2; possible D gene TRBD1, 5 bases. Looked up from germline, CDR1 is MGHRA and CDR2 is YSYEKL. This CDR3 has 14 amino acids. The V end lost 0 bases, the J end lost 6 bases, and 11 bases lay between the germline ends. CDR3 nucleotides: TGCGCCAGCAGCCAAGAGTGGCAGGGCGATGGCTACACCTTC. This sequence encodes CASSQEWQGDGYTF.

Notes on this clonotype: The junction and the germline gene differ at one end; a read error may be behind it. The CDR3 DNA reads as TGTGCCTGCAGCCAGGGGGCCGGCGACTATCAGCCCCAGCATTTT. Translated, it gives CACSQGAGDYQPQHF. This chain joins TRBV3-1 and TRBJ1-5; 8 bases agree with TRBD1. The CDR3 has 15 residues. Germline assignment: CDR1 LGHDT and CDR2 YNNKEL (reference sequence). Full variable domain (rest looked up from reference TRBV3-1 and TRBJ1-5): DTAVSQTPKYLVTQMGNDKSIKCEQNLGHDTMYWYKQDSKKFLKIMFSYNNKELIINETVPNRFSPKSPDKAHLNLHINSLELGDSAVYFCACSQGAGDYQPQHFGDGTRLSIL.

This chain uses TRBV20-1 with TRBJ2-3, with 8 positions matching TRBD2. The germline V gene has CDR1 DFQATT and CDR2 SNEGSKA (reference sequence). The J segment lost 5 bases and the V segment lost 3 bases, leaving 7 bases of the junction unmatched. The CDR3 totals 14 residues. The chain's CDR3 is CSASPGGPKDTQYF. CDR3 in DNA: TGCAGTGCTAGTCCGGGAGGGCCAAAAGATACGCAGTATTTT.